The 2 T cell receptor beta chains listed next were all sequenced from one sample in a study of blood T cell repertoires in COVID-19. This table comes from immunoSEQ multiplex PCR, and its TCRdb copy is limited to in-frame clones, with some not included. Altogether just over 150,000 clones are present, approximately 82% being singletons, with the ten largest covering approximately 22%. Material for sequencing was peripheral blood. The origin of the receptors is a woman of 80 years or more with acute or convalescent COVID-19.

The chain is built from TRBV15 and TRBJ1-6, with 7 nucleotides matching TRBD1. With V trimmed by 6 bases and J by 10 bases, 12 bases remained unmatched. The CDR3 has 15 residues. Per germline, CDR1 LNHNV and CDR2 YYDKDF (reference sequence). The CDR3 DNA is TGTGCCACCAGACTGATAGGGGGCTTGAGCTCACCCCTCCACTTT. Protein product: CATRLIGGLSSPLHF. The entire variable domain, with the rest obtained from reference TRBV15 and TRBJ1-6, is as follows: DAMVIQNPRYQVTQFGKPVTLSCSQTLNHNVMYWYQQKSSQAPKLLFHYYDKDFNNEADTPDNFQSRRPNTSFCFLDIRSPGLGDTAMYLCATRLIGGLSSPLHFGNGTRLTVT.

CDR3 residues: CASSLDGGGRNEQYF. The CDR3 nucleotides read TGTGCCAGCAGCTTAGATGGCGGCGGTAGGAACGAGCAGTACTTC. The chain joins TRBV7-2 to TRBJ2-7; unclear D gene. Germline V CDR1 and CDR2: SGHTA, FQGNSA. This CDR3 is built from 15 residues. Trimming cost V 1 base and J 5 bases, with 15 bases left between them.